This TCR beta chain emerged from a study of CD8 T cells in ankylosing spondylitis. Study results and limitations: The study looked at matched synovial fluid samples from ankylosing spondylitis patients. Disease-linked clones were reported to be significantly enriched there. Existing reports had already noted some motif variants in reactive arthritis synovial fluid and blood. Disease-linked clones bore a CD8+ phenotype, appearing relatively rarely in peripheral blood. A TCR beta motif of eight highly homologous variants appeared characteristic of ankylosing spondylitis blood.

Germline values: CDR1 DFQATT, CDR2 SNEGSKA (reference sequence). Trimming took 3 bases from V and 2 from J; bases not matched to a gene: 7. The CDR3 consists of 15 residues. Concerning this clonotype: Its specificity is unknown.

Researchers built TCR beta libraries using quantitative 5'-RACE with molecular barcodes. TCRdb re-analysed the 5' RACE reads in MiXCR, keeping a single row per CDR3 protein. The sample records about 800,000 distinct CDR3 sequences, roughly 12% being singletons. The rearrangement links TRBV20-1 to TRBJ2-3; 8 bases are a match to TRBD2. This clonotype originated in a male donor with ankylosing spondylitis. The source material was blood, either unsorted or a sorted T cell fraction (not recorded which). The CDR3 DNA follows: TGCAGTGCTAGCGTTGCTAGCGGGCTCACAGATACGCAGTATTTT. Protein sequence: CSASVASGLTDTQYF.